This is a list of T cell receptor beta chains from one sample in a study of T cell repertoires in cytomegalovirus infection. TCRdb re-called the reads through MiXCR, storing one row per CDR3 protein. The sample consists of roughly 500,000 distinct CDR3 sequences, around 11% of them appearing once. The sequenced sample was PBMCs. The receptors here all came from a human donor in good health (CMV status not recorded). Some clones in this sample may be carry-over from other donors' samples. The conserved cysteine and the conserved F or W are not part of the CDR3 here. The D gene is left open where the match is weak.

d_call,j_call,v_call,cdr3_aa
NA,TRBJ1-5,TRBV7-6,ASSLTTGQPQH
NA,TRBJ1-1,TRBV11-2,ASSLGLQTEAF
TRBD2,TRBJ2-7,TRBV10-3,AISEGPTSRRAQREQY
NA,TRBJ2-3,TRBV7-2,ASSPGLLGTDTQY
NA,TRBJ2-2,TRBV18,ASSPSPGAGELF
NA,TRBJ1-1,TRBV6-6,ASIWNPSVNTEAF
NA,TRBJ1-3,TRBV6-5,ASSYTRGSGNTIY
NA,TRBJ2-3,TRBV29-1,CSVGTYTDTQY
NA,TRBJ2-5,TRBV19,ASSLRAKETQY
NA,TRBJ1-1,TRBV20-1,SARDGGELDTEAF
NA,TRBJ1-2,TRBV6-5,ASSYSTRGPDGYT
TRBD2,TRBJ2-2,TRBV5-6,ASSLRAGPFTGELF
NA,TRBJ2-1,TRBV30,AGTSRALYNEQF
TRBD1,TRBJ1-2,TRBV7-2,ASSLQGAYGYT
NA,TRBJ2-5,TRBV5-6,ASSLSAGKETQY
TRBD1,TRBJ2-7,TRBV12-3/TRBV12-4,ASSSRDRGYEQY
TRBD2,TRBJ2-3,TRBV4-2,ASSLPPRGGKDTQY
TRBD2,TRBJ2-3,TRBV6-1,ASSEPGTSGVDTQY
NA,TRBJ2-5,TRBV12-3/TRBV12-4,ASSWGRFQETQY
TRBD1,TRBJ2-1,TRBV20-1,SALDRAVNEQF
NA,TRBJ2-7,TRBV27,ASSLTVGLEQY
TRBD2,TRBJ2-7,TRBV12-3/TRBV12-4,ASSSYPTSGGGEQY
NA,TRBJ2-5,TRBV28,ASSLPARRTQETQY
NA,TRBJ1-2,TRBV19,ASSVLGYGYT
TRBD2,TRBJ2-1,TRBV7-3,ASSLGTSDNEQF
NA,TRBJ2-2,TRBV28,ASSLYQGMTGANTGELF
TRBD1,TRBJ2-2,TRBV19,ASSIPGQFTGELF
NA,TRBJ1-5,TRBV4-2,ASSQGKNQPQH
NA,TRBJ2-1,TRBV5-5,ASSSMIVGVLKQF
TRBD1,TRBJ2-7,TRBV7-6,ASSLRDRAHYEQY
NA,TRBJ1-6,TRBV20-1,SASPGGGPLH
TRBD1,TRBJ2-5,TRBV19,ASRGRARGRQETQY
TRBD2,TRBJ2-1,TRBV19,ASSIVSGSDEQF
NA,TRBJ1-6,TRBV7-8,ASSLEPGSSPLH
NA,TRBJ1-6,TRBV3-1,ASRGFRDSWDSPLH
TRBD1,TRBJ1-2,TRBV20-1,SAKGGRLGYT
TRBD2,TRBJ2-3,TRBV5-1,ASSSLAGPTDTQY
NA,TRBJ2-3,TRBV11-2,ASSLGPGHVTGDTQY
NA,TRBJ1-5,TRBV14,ASSQGSQGNQPQH
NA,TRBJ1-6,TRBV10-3,AISESQLLRDSSPLH
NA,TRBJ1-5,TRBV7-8,ASSLVGRADQPQH
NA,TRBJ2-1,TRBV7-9,ASSLTAGYNEQF
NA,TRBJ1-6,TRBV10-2,ASSRERSSSPLH
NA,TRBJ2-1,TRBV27,ASSQTPVNRQF
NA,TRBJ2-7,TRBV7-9,ASSLLSLLGEQY
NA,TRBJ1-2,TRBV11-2,ASSSGGAIRYGYT
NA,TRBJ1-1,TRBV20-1,SARDGMNTEAF
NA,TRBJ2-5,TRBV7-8,ASSLGSAIETQY
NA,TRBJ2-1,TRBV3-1,ASSQDASSYNEQF
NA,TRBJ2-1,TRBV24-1,ATSDWDPSTQF
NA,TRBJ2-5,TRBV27,ASSSRRRETQY
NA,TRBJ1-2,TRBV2,ASSEDRSLGGYT
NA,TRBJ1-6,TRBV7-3,ASSLSRDSPLH
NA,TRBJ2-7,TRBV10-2,ASKDGTYEQY
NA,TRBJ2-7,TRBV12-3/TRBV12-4,ASSFGQGNPYEQY
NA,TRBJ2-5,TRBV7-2,ASSLVGSETQY
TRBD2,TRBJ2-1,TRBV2,ASSENEGGYNEQF
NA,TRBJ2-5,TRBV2,ASSEEHQETQY
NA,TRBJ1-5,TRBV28,ASSLHRESNQPQH
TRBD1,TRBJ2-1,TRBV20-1,SARGDRGNNEQF